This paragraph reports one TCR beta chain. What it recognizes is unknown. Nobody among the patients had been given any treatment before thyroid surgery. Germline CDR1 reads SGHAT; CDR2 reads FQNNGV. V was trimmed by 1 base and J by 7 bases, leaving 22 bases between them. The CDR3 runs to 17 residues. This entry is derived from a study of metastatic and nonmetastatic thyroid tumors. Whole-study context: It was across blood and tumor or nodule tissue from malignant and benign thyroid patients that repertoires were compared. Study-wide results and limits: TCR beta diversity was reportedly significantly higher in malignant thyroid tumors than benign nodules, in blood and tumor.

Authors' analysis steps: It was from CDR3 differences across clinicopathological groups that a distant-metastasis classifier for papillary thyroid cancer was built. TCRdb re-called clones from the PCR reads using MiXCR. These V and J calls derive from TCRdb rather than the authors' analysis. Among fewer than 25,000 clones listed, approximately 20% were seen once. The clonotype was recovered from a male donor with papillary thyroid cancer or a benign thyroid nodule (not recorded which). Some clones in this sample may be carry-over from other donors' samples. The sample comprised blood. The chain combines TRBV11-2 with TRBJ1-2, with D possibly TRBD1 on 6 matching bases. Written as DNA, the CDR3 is TGTGCCAGCAGCTTAGTTTTCCTTCAGGGGAACATGGGTGGCTACACCTTC. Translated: CASSLVFLQGNMGGYTF.